This T cell receptor (beta chain) originates from a study of blood T cells in healthy people across ages. Study results and limitations: Per-million-T-cell TCR beta diversity fell roughly linearly with age.

V lost 0 bases to trimming and J lost 8 bases; unmatched junction nucleotides: 5. CDR3 length: 14 amino acids. From germline, CDR1 is DFQATT and CDR2 SNEGSKA (reference sequence). A J-beta primer mix and a sample-barcoded 5' primer were used in a second PCR of roughly 6 to 12 cycles. Each cDNA molecule was tagged by a template-switch adaptor with 12 random nucleotides. All samples yielded 3 million or more CDR3-containing paired-end reads. TCRdb re-analysed the 5' RACE reads in MiXCR, keeping a single row per CDR3 protein. The sample lists fewer than 2,000,000 distinct CDR3 sequences, about 39% occurring once. Drawn from each donor were approximately 9.5 milliliters of peripheral blood. A few counts support this clonotype. Antigen: not known.

Sequences were obtained from blood. This receptor was obtained from a human donor in good health. The chain has TRBV20-1 and TRBJ2-1; 9 bases line up with TRBD2. CDR3 region: CSARDERGAHEQFF. The CDR3 coding sequence is TGCAGTGCTAGAGACGAGCGGGGGGCTCATGAGCAGTTCTTC.